Listed below are T cell receptor beta chains from one sample, sequenced in a study of shared clonotypes between healthy human individuals. The data were produced by immunoSEQ multiplex PCR, yet TCRdb's version contains in-frame clones alone and is incomplete. The sample records under 650,000 clones, 90% to 96% being singletons. Sequenced sample: naive CD4+ T cells sorted from blood. All receptors come from a woman in her twenties or thirties in good health. CDR3s leave out the opening cysteine and the closing phenylalanine or tryptophan. Fields, in order: J gene, clone size, V gene, CDR3 protein. Clone size is shown for a subset of rows, as once, few, many or a class of expanded clone.

TRBJ2-7 . TRBV19 ASSIGQSYEQY
TRBJ1-6 . TRBV6-5 ASRISGGTNSPLH
TRBJ1-2 once TRBV9 ASSGQTGLSNYGYT
TRBJ1-2 . TRBV7-9 ASSLGERIYGYT
TRBJ2-3 . TRBV7-2 ASSPRGGREGWYTQY
TRBJ2-7 . TRBV6-5 ASSYGTAAPYEQY
TRBJ2-6 . TRBV27 ASSFDRSSGANVLT
TRBJ2-2 . TRBV28 ASSEGTTRDGELF
TRBJ2-1 . TRBV18 ASSRQVYNEQF
TRBJ2-6 . TRBV19 ATRDRRTGANVLT
. . TRBV19 ASSLDRTYEQY
TRBJ2-3 . TRBV20-1 SARVRGTQY
TRBJ2-5 once TRBV7-2 ASSPLKRELETQY
TRBJ2-1 . TRBV2 ASSEAVLGIAGTYNEQF
TRBJ2-5 . TRBV29-1 SVTAGETQY
TRBJ2-1 . TRBV28 ANNEQF
. . TRBV19 ASSTRRGGIILEQY
TRBJ1-4 . TRBV5-6 ASSLLTGSEKLF
TRBJ1-5 . TRBV6-1 ASSAGILNNQPQH
TRBJ2-1 . TRBV7-2 ASSAGQGLYNEQF
TRBJ2-7 . TRBV28 ASSFNGRSYVQY